The text below deals with one T cell receptor beta chain. From germline, CDR1 is SQVTM and CDR2 ANQGSEA. The CDR3 runs 13 residues. V was shortened by 5 bases and J by 2 bases, with 12 bases between the two germline ends. Method: immunoSEQ multiplex PCR; TCRdb's copy keeps in-frame clones and lacks some. The data hold hundreds of thousands of clones, with roughly 83% observed a single time. These data originate in a study of cytomegalovirus exposure and HLA in healthy donors. Input material: PBMCs. V is TRBV29-1 and J is TRBJ1-2, with unresolved D. The receptor comes from a woman aged 18-30 years in good health and CMV-seronegative. The CDR3 spells CSVRGSPNYGYTF. CDR3 nucleotide sequence: TGCAGCGTTCGCGGGTCTCCCAACTATGGCTACACCTTC.